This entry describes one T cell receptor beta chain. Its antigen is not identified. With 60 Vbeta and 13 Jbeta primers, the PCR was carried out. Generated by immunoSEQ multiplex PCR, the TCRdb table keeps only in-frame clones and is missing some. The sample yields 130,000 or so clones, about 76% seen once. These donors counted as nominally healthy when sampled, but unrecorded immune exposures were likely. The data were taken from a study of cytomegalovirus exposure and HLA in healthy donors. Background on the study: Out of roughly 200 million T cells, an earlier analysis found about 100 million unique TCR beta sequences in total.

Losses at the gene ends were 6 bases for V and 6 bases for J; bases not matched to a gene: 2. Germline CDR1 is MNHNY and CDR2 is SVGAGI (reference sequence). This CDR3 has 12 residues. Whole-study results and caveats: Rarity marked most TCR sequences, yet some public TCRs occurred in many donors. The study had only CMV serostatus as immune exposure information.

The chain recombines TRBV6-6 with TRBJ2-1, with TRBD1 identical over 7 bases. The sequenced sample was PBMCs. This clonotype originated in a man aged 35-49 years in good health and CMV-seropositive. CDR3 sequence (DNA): TGTGCCAGCAGAAGACAGGGCAATGAGCAGTTCTTC. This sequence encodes CASRRQGNEQFF.